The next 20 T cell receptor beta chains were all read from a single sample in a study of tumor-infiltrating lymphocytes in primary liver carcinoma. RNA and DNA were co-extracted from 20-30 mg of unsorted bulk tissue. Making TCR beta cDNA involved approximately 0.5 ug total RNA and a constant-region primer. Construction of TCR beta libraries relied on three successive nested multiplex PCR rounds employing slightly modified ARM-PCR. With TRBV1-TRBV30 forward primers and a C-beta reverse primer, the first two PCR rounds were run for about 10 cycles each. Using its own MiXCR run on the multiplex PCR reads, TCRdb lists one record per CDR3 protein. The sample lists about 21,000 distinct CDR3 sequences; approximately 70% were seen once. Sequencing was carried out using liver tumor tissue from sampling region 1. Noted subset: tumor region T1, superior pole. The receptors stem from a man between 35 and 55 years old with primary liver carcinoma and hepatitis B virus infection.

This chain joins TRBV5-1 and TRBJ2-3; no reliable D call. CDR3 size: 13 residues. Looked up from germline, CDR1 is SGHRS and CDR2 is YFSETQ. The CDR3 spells CSSGLLRTDTQYF. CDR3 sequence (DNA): TGCTCTAGTGGCCTCCTAAGAACCGATACGCAGTATTTT.

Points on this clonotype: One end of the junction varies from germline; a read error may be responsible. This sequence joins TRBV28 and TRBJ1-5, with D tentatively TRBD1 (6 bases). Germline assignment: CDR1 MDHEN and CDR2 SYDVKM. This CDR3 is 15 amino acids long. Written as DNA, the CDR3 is TGCGTCAGCAGCACCTCGTACAGGGAAAATCAGCCCCAGCATTTT. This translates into CVSSTSYRENQPQHF.

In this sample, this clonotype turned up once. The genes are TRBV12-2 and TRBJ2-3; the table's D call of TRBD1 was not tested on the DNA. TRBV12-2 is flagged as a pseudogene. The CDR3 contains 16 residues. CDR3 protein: CASRPRQWQSTDTQYF. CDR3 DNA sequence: TGTGCAAGTCGCCCCAGACAGTGGCAAAGCACAGATACGCAGTATTTT.

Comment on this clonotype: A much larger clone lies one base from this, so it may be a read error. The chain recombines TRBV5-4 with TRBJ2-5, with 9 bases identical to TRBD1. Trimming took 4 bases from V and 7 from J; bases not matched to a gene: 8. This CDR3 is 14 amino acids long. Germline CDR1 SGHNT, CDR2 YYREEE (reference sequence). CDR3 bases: TGTGCCAGCAGCGAGGGACAGGGCCTATGGACCCAGTACTTC. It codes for CASSEGQGLWTQYF.

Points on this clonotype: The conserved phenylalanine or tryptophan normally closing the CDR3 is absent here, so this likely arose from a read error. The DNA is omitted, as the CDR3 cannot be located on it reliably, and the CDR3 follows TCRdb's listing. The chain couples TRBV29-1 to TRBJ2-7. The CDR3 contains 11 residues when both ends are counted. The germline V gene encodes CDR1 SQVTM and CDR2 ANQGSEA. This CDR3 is CSVEDFDEPYS.

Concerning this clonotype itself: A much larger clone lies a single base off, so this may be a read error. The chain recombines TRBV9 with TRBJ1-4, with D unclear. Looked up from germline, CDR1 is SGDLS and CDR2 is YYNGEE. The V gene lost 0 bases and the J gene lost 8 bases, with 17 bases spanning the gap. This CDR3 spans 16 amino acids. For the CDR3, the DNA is TGTGCCAGCAGCGTAGGAGGTAGGGTAGAAGGAGAAAAACTGTTTTTT. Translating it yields CASSVGGRVEGEKLFF. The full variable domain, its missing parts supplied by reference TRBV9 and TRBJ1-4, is DSGVTQTPKHLITATGQRVTLRCSPRSGDLSVYWYQQSLDQGLQFLIQYYNGEERAKGNILERFSAQQFPDLHSELNLSSLELGDSALYFCASSVGGRVEGEKLFFGSGTQLSVL.

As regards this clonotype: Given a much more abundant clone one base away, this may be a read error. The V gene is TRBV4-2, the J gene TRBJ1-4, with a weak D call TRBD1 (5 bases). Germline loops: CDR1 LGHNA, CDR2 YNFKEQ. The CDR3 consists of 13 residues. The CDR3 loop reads CASNQDGGGGLFF. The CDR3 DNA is TGTGCCAGCAACCAAGATGGGGGTGGCGGACTGTTTTTT.

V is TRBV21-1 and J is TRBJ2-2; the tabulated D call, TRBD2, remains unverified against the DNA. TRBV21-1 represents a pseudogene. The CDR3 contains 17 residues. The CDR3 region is CASSKTEAGDDTGELFF. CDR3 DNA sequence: TGTGCCAGCAGCAAGACAGAAGCGGGAGATGACACCGGGGAGCTGTTCTTT.

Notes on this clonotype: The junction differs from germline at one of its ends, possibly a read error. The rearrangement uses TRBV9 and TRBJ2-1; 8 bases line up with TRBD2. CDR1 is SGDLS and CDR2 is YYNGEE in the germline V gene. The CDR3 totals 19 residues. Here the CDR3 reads CANSVGLTGGSSSYNEQFF. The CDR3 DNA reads TGTGCCAACAGCGTAGGTCTAACGGGAGGGTCAAGCTCCTACAATGAGCAGTTCTTC.

The CDR3 nucleotides read TGTGCCAGCAGCCCCCCGGGCAGACCCCAGTACTTC. Its protein is CASSPPGRPQYF. V and J are TRBV7-6 and TRBJ2-7, with D unclear. V was shortened by 5 bases and J by 10 bases, with 15 bases between the two germline ends. CDR1 and CDR2 (germline): SGHVS, FNYEAQ. The CDR3 loop spans 12 amino acids.

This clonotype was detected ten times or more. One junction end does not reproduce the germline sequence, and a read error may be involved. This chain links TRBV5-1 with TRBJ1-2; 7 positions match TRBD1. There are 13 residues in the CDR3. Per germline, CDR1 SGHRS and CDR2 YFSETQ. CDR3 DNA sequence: TGCGCCAGCAGGTTGGACAGGAACTATGGCTACACCTTC. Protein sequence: CASRLDRNYGYTF.

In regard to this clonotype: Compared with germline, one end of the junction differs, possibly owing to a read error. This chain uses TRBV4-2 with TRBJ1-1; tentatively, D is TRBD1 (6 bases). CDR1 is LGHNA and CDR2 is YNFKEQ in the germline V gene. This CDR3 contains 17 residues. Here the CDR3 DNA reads TGTGCCAGCACCCAAGAGTATGGACAGAGTTTTCGGACTGAAGCTTTCTTT. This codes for CASTQEYGQSFRTEAFF.

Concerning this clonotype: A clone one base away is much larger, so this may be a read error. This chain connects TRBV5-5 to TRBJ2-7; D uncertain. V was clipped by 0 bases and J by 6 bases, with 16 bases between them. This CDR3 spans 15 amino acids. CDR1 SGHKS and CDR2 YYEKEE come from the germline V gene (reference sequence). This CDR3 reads CASSLEVVQRSEQYF. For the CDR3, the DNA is TGTGCCAGCAGCTTGGAAGTGGTCCAGCGTAGCGAGCAGTACTTC.

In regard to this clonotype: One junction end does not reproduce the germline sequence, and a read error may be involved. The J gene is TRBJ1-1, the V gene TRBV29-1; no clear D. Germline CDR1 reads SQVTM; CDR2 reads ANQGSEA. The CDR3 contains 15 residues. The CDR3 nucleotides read TGCAGCGTTGAAGACCCTTCAGGCCCGAACAATGAAGCTTTCTTT. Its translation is CSVEDPSGPNNEAFF. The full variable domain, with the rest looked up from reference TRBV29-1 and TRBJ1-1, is SAVISQKPSRDICQRGTSLTIQCQVDSQVTMMFWYRQQPGQSLTLIATANQGSEATYESGFVIDKFPISRPNLTFSTLTVSNMSPEDSSIYLCSVEDPSGPNNEAFFGQGTRLTVV.

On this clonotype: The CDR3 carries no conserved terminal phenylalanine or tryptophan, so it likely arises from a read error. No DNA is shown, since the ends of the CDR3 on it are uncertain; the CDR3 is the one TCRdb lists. The CDR3 reads CASSDGPGLKDYGYTY. The chain is built from TRBV5-4 and TRBJ1-2. Counting both end residues, the CDR3 totals 16 amino acids. Germline assignment: CDR1 SGHNT and CDR2 YYREEE (reference sequence).

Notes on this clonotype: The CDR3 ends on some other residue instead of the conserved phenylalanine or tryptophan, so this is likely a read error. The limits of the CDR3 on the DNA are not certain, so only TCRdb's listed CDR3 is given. The CDR3 spells CAGSLDGFANEKLLS. The chain employs TRBV11-2 and TRBJ1-4. The CDR3 contains 15 residues when both ends are counted. CDR1 SGHAT and CDR2 FQNNGV come from the germline V gene.

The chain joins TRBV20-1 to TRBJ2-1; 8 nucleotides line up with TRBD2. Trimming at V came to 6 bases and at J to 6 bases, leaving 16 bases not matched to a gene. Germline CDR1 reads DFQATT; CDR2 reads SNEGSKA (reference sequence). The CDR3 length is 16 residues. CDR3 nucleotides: TGCAGTGCGGGGAAGACGGAGCGGGAGTATTTCAATGAGCAGTTCTTC. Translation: CSAGKTEREYFNEQFF.

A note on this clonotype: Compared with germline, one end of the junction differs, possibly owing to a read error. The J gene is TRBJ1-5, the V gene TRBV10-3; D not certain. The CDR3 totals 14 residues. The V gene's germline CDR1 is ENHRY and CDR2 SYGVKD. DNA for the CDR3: TGTGCCATCAGTGAGTATAAGGACGATCATCCCCAGCATTTT. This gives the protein CAISEYKDDHPQHF.

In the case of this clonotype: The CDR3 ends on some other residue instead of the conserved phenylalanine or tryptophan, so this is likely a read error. CDR3 protein: CASSQIPDGGKETQYL. CDR3 bases: TGCGCCAGCAGCCAAATTCCTGACGGGGGGAAAGAGACCCAGTACCTC. The J gene is TRBJ2-5, the V gene TRBV11-2; TRBD2 matches at 7 bases. CDR3 length: 16 amino acids. Per germline, CDR1 SGHAT and CDR2 FQNNGV.

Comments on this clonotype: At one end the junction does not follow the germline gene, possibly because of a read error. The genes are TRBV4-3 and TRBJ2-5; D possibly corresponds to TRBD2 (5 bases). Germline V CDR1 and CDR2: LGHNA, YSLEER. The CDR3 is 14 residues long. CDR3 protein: CASNWRRTQETQYF. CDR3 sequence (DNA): TGTGCCAGCAACTGGAGACGGACTCAAGAGACCCAGTACTTC.